The source of this T cell receptor beta chain is a study of T cell repertoires in cytomegalovirus infection. Notes on the study in general: HLA-C-restricted CMV-specific TCR beta clonotypes were dominant in the ex vivo response.

One entry per CDR3 protein results from TCRdb running MiXCR on the reads. The repertoire includes 65,000 to 95,000 distinct CDR3 sequences, approximately 3.7% of them detected once, and around 4.9% sits in the top ten. This clonotype was picked up many times. The antigen is not known. The CDR3 length is 11 residues. Trimming left V 4 bases short and J 8 bases short, with 8 bases between. Germline V gene data show CDR1 as MDHEN and CDR2 as SYDVKM. The chain combines TRBV28 with TRBJ1-1, with no clear D. Sequencing input: PBMCs. The sequence was collected from a human donor in good health (CMV status not recorded). Some clones in this sample may be carry-over from other donors' samples. CDR3 DNA sequence: TGTGCCAGCAGTTCCGGACGGGAAGCTTTCTTT. It specifies CASSSGREAFF. Drawing the rest from reference TRBV28 and TRBJ1-1, the complete variable domain is DVKVTQSSRYLVKRTGEKVFLECVQDMDHENMFWYRQDPGLGLRLIYFSYDVKMKEKGDIPEGYSVSREKKERFSLILESASTNQTSMYLCASSSGREAFFGQGTRLTVV.